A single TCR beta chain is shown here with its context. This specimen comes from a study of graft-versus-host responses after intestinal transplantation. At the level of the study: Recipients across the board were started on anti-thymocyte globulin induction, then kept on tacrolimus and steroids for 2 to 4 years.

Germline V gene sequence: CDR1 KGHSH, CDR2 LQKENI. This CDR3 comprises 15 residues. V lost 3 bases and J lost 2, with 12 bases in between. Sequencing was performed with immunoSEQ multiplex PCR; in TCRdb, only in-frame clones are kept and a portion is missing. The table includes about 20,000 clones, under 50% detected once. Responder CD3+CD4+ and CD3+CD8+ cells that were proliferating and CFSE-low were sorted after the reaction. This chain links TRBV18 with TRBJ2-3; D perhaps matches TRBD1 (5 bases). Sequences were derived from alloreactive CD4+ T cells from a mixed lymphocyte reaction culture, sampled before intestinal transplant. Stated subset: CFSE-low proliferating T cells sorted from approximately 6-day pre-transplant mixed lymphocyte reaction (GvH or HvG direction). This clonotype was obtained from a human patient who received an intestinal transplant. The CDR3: CASSPLGPPTDTQYF. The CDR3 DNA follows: TGTGCCAGCTCACCCCTGGGGCCCCCCACAGATACGCAGTATTTT.